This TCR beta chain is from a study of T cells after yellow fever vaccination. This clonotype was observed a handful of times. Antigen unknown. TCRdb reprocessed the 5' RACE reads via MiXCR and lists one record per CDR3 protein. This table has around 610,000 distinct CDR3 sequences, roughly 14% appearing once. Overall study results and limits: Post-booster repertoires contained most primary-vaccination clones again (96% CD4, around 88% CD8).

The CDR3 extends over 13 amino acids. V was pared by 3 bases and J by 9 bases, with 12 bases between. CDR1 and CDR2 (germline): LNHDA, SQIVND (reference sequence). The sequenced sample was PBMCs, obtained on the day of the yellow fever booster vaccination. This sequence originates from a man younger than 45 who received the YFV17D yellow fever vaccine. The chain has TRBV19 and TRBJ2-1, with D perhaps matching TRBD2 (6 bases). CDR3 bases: TGTGCCAGTAGTATTGTGGGAGGTTCTGAGCAGTTCTTC. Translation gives CASSIVGGSEQFF.